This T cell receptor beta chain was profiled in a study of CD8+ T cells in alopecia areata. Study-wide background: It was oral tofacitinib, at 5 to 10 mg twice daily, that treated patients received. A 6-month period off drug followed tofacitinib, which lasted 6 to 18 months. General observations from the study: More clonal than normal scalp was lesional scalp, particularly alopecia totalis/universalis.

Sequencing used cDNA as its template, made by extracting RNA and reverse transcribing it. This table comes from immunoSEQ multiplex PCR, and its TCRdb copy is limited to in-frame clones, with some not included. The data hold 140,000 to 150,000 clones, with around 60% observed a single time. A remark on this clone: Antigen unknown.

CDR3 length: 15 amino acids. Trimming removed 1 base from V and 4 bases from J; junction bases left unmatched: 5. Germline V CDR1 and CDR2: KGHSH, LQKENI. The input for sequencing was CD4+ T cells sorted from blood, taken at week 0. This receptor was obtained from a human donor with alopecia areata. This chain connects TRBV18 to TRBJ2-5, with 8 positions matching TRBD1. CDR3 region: CASSPRQGAGETQYF. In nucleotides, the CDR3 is TGTGCCAGCTCACCACGGCAGGGGGCAGGAGAGACCCAGTACTTC. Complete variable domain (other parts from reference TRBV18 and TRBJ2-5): NAGVMQNPRHLVRRRGQEARLRCSPMKGHSHVYWYRQLPEEGLKFMVYLQKENIIDESGMPKERFSAEFPKEGPSILRIQQVVRGDSAAYFCASSPRQGAGETQYFGPGTRLLVL.